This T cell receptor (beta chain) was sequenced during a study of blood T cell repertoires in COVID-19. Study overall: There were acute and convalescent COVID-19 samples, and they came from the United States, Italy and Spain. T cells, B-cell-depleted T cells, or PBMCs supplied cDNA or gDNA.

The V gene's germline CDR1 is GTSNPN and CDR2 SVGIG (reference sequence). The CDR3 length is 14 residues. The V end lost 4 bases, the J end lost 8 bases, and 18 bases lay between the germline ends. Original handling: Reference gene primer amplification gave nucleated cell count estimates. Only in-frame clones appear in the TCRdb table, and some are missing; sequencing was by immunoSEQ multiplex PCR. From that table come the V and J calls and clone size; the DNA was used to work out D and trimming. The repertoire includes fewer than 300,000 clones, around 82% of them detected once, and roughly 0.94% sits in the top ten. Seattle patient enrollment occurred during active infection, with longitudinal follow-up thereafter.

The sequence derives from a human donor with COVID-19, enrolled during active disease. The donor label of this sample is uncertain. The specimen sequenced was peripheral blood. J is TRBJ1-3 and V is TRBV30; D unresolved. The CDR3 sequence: CAWTLGLAVDTIYF. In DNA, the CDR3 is TGTGCCTGGACGTTAGGTCTGGCGGTAGACACCATATATTTT.